A single sample gave rise to the 14 T cell receptor beta chains below, sequenced in a study of vaccination effects on CD4 cells after COVID-19. Viral peptide pool expansion of antigen-specific CD4+ T cells preceded sequencing in the ViraFEST assay. At the end of approximately 10 days of culture, CD4+ T cells were isolated. The cohort was immunized with two doses of either the BNT162b2 or mRNA-1273 vaccine. Their cognate antigens are unknown. TCRdb's copy holds only in-frame clones and misses some; the assay was immunoSEQ multiplex PCR. The table lists tens of thousands of clones, almost 85% of them singletons. The source was CD4+ T cells from PBMCs cultured with HCoV-NL63 spike peptides, collected after COVID-19 vaccination. The receptor set was obtained from a human donor who received a COVID-19 vaccine. Some clones in this sample may be carry-over from other donors' samples.

The chain recombines TRBV5-1 with TRBJ1-5; D remains ambiguous. V dropped 4 bases and J dropped 1 base, with 9 bases sitting between them. CDR3 length equals 14 residues. CDR1 is SGHRS, CDR2 YFSETQ, per germline. Here the CDR3 reads CASSPTPSNQPQHF. In DNA, the CDR3 is TGCGCCAGCAGCCCTACACCGAGCAATCAGCCCCAGCATTTT.

This chain uses TRBV3-1 (or the pseudogene TRBV3-2) with TRBJ1-1, with unresolved D. The CDR3 consists of 15 residues. Looked up from germline, CDR1 is LGHDT and CDR2 is YNNKEL (reference sequence). The ends were cut back, 7 bases at V and 0 bases at J, with 15 bases in the middle. The CDR3 DNA reads TGTGCCAGCACCCCCTTTTGGGATATGAACACTGAAGCTTTCTTT. This translates into CASTPFWDMNTEAFF.

This clone was counted a few times. V gene TRBV5-1 combines with J gene TRBJ1-1; 10 positions agree with TRBD1. V was pared by 4 bases and J by 7 bases, with 7 bases of the junction left unmatched. This CDR3 has 14 amino acids. The germline CDR1 and CDR2 sequences are SGHRS and YFSETQ. This CDR3 is CASSRSGQGDEAFF. The CDR3 region has the DNA TGCGCCAGCAGCCGGTCCGGACAGGGGGATGAAGCTTTCTTT.

The chain has TRBV7-3 and TRBJ2-1; 12 nucleotides agree with TRBD2. The V gene's germline CDR1 is SGHTA and CDR2 FQGTGA. V was pared by 1 base and J by 0 bases, with 7 bases of the junction left unmatched. The CDR3 loop spans 19 amino acids. CDR3 sequence (DNA): TGTGCCAGCAGCTTAAGAGGGACTAGCGGGTTTAGCTCCTACAATGAGCAGTTCTTC. It encodes CASSLRGTSGFSSYNEQFF.

J is TRBJ1-2 and V is TRBV29-1, with TRBD1 matching 9 bases. V was clipped by 5 bases and J by 3 bases; unmatched bases: 4. The length of the CDR3 is 13 residues. The germline V gene encodes CDR1 SQVTM and CDR2 ANQGSEA. CDR3: CSVYYRGHYGYTF. Here the CDR3 DNA reads TGCAGCGTTTACTACAGGGGGCACTATGGCTACACCTTC.

This sequence joins TRBV5-1 and TRBJ1-6, with 10 bases matching TRBD1. CDR3 size: 17 residues. The germline gives CDR1 SGHRS, CDR2 YFSETQ. The V gene end was trimmed by 4 bases and the J gene end by 1 base; junction bases not matched to a gene: 5. In nucleotides, the CDR3 is TGCGCCAGCAGCAGACAGGGGGCGCAATCCTATAATTCACCCCTCCACTTT. This encodes CASSRQGAQSYNSPLHF.

The chain is built from TRBV5-5 and TRBJ1-2, with D tentatively TRBD1 (6 bases). The germline V and J ends were trimmed by 4 bases and 6 bases, with 13 bases remaining between them. The CDR3 has 13 amino acids. In germline, CDR1 is SGHKS, CDR2 YYEKEE (reference sequence). The CDR3 is CASSEGYRDGYTF. The CDR3 DNA sequence: TGTGCCAGCAGCGAGGGATACAGGGATGGCTACACCTTC.

In its sample, this clone was seen once. The chain has TRBV6-5 and TRBJ2-3, with a weak D call TRBD1 (6 bases). The V gene's germline CDR1 is MNHEY and CDR2 SVGAGI. This CDR3 region has 13 residues. Trimming pared 9 bases from V and 3 bases from J, leaving 13 bases between. CDR3 DNA: TGTGCCAGTTCGTACAGGGTTACAGATACGCAGTATTTT. Its translation is CASSYRVTDTQYF.

The chain combines TRBV6-6 with TRBJ2-7; D remains ambiguous. CDR1 is MNHNY and CDR2 is SVGAGI in the germline V gene (reference sequence). This CDR3 contains 14 residues. Trimming removed 8 bases at V and 1 base at J, with 15 bases between. The CDR3 loop reads CASRVREGSYEQYV. The DNA for the CDR3 is TGTGCCAGCCGAGTAAGGGAAGGGTCCTACGAGCAGTACGTC.

The chain links TRBV30 to TRBJ2-7, with D possibly matching TRBD2 (5 bases). V shed 2 bases and J shed 3 bases, with 17 bases lying between them. Germline CDR1 is GTSNPN and CDR2 is SVGIG (reference sequence). This CDR3 contains 15 residues. The CDR3 bases are TGTGCCTGGAGTCGTCCAGGAAGAAGCGGCTACGAGCAGTACGTC. Residues: CAWSRPGRSGYEQYV.

The chain couples TRBV30 to TRBJ1-2; D is uncertain. V was trimmed by 3 bases and J by 8 bases, leaving 13 bases between them. CDR1 and CDR2 from the germline V gene are GTSNPN and SVGIG (reference sequence). The CDR3 runs 12 residues. The CDR3 spells CAWSEGRWGYTF. The CDR3 region has the DNA TGTGCCTGGAGCGAGGGCAGGTGGGGCTACACCTTC. Using reference TRBV30 and TRBJ1-2 for the parts outside the CDR3, the full variable domain is SQTIHQWPATLVQPVGSPLSLECTVEGTSNPNLYWYRQAAGRGLQLLFYSVGIGQISSEVPQNLSASRPQDRQFILSSKKLLLSDSGFYLCAWSEGRWGYTFGSGTRLTVV.

The chain is built from TRBV5-6 and TRBJ2-7; no clear D. Per the germline V gene, CDR1 is SGHDT and CDR2 is YYEEEE. V lost 1 base, J lost 1 base, and 9 bases lay in between. This CDR3 region has 14 residues. CDR3 DNA sequence: TGTGCCAGCAGCTTGTACTTTGGGTCCTACGAGCAGTACGTC. Protein: CASSLYFGSYEQYV.

The CDR3 DNA reads as TGTGCCAGCAGTCCCTATGGGCAGGGGGCGGCTGAAAAACTGTTTTTT. This translates into CASSPYGQGAAEKLFF. The chain joins TRBV28 to TRBJ1-4; 8 bases line up with TRBD1. The CDR3 loop spans 16 amino acids. Germline V CDR1 and CDR2: MDHEN, SYDVKM. V lost 5 bases and J lost 7; bases outside the gene matches: 12.

V is TRBV9 and J is TRBJ2-3; 12 positions match TRBD2. J was trimmed by 4 bases and V by 1 base; bases with no gene match: 7. Looked up from germline, CDR1 is SGDLS and CDR2 is YYNGEE. The CDR3 runs to 17 residues. The CDR3 bases are TGTGCCAGCAGCGTAAGTGGACTAGCGGGGTCTGCAGATACGCAGTATTTT. Protein: CASSVSGLAGSADTQYF. The full variable domain, completed using reference TRBV9 and TRBJ2-3, is DSGVTQTPKHLITATGQRVTLRCSPRSGDLSVYWYQQSLDQGLQFLIQYYNGEERAKGNILERFSAQQFPDLHSELNLSSLELGDSALYFCASSVSGLAGSADTQYFGPGTRLTVL.